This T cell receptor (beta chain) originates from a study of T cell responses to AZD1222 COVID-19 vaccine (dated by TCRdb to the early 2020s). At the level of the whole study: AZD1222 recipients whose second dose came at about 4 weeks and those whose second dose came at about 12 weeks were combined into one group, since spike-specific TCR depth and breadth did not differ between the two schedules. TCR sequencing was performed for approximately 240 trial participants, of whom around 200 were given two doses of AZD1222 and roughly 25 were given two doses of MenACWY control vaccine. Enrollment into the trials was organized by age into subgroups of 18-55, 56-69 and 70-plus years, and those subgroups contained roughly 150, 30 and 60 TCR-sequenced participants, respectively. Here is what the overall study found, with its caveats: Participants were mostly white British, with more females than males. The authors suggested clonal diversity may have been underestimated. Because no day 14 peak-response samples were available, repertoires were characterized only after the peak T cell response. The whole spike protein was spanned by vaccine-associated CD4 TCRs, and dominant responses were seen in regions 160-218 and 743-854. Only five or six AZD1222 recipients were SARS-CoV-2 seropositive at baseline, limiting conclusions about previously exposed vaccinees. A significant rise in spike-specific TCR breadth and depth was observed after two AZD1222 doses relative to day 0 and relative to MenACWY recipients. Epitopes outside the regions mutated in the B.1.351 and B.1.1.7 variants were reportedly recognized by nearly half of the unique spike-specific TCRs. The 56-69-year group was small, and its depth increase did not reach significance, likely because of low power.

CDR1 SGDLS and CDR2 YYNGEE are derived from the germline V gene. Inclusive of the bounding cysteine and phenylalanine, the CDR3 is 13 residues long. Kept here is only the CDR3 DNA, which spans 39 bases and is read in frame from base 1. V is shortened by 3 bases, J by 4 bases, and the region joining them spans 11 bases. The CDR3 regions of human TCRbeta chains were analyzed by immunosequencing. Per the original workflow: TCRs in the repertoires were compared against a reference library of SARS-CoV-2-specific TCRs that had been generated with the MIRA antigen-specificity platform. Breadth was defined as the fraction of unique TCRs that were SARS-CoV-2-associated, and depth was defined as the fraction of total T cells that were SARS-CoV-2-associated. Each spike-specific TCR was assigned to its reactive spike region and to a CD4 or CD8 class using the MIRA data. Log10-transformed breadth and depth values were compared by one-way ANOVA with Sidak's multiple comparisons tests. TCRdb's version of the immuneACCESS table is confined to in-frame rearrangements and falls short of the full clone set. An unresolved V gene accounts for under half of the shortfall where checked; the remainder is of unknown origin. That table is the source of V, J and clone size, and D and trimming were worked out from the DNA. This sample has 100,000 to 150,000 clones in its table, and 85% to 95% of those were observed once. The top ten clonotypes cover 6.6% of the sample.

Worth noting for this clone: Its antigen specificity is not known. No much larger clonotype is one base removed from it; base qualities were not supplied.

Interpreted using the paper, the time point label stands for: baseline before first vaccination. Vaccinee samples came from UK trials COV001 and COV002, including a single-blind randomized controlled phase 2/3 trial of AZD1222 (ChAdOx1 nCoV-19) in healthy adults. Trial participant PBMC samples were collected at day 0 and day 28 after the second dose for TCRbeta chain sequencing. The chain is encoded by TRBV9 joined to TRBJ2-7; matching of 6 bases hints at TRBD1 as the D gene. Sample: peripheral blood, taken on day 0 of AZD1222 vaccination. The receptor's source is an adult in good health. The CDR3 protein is CASSGDIPYEQYF. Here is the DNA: TGTGCCAGCAGCGGGGACATTCCATACGAGCAGTACTTC.